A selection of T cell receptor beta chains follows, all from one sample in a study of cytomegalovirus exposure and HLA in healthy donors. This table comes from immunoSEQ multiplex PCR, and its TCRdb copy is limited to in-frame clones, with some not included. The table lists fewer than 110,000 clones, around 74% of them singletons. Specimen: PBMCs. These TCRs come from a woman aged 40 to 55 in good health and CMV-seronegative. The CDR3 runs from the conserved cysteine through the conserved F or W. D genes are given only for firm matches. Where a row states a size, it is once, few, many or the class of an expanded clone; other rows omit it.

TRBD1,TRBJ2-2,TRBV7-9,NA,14,TGTGCCAGCAGCCTGGACAGGGCTCCCGGGGAGCTGTTTTTT,CASSLDRAPGELFF
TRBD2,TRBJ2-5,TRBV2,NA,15,TGTGCCAGCAGTGAAGCGAGCGGGGGGGCGGAGACCCAGTACTTC,CASSEASGGAETQYF
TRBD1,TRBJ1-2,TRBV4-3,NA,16,TGCGCCAGCAGCCAAGGGGGGGGGACAGGGGTCTATGGCTACACCTTC,CASSQGGGTGVYGYTF
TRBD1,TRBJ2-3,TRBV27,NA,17,TGTGCCAGCAGTTTATCCGGAACAGGGGATTTCACAGATACGCAGTATTTT,CASSLSGTGDFTDTQYF
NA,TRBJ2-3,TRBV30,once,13,TGTGCCTGGAGTGTCCTTAGCACAGATACGCAGTATTTT,CAWSVLSTDTQYF
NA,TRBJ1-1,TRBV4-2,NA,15,TGTGCCAGCAGCCAGGAGAACTCGGGTGTAGCTGAAGCTTTCTTT,CASSQENSGVAEAFF
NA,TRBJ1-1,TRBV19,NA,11,TGTGCCAGTAGTATACAAACAGAAGCTTTCTTT,CASSIQTEAFF
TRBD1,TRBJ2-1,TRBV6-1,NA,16,TGTGCCAGCAGTGACACAGGGGGTGGTTCCTACAATGAGCAGTTCTTC,CASSDTGGGSYNEQFF
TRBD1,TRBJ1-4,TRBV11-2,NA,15,TGTGCCAGCAGCCCCCGGACAGGCGGAAATGAAAAACTGTTTTTT,CASSPRTGGNEKLFF
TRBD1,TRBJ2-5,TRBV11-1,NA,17,TGTGCCAGCAGCCTTTGGGACAGGGGGCAACTTGCAGAGACCCAGTACTTC,CASSLWDRGQLAETQYF
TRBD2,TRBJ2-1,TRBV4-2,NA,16,TGTGCCAGCAGCCAAGATATATCTAGCGGCCACAATGAGCAGTTCTTC,CASSQDISSGHNEQFF
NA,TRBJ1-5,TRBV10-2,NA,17,TGCGCCAGCAGTGAGTTCTTTAGTCCAGGAGGAAATCAGCCCCAGCATTTT,CASSEFFSPGGNQPQHF
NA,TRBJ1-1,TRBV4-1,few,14,TGCGCCAGCAGCCAAGTAGGTAGCGGGACTGAAGCTTTCTTT,CASSQVGSGTEAFF
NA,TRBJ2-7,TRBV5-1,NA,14,TGCGCCAGCAGCGGGGACAATCGACGGGACGAGCAGTACTTC,CASSGDNRRDEQYF
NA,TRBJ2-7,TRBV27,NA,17,TGTGCCAGCAGTTTCCGTATTGGGCGGGGAATCTCCTACGAGCAGTACTTC,CASSFRIGRGISYEQYF
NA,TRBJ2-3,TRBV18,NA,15,TGTGCCAGCTCACCCTCGGCAGGGGGCACAGATACGCAGTATTTT,CASSPSAGGTDTQYF